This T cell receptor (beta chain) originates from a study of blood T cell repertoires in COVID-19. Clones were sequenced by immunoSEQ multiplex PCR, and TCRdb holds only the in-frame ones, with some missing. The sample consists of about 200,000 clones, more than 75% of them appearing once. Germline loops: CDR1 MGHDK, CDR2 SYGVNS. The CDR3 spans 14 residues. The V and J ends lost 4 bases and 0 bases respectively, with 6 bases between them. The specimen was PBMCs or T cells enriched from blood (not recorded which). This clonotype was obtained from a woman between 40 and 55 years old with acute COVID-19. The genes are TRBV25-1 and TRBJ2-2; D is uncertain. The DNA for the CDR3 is TGTGCCAGCAGTGTGGGCACGAACACCGGGGAGCTGTTTTTT. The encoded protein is CASSVGTNTGELFF. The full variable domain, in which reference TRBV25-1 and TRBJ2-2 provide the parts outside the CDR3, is EADIYQTPRYLVIGTGKKITLECSQTMGHDKMYWYQQDPGMELHLIHYSYGVNSTEKGDLSSESTVSRIRTEHFPLTLESARPSHTSQYLCASSVGTNTGELFFGEGSRLTVL.